Sequencing of this TCR beta chain was carried out in a study of cytomegalovirus exposure and HLA in healthy donors. Study details: Findings of an earlier analysis included around 120 million unique TCR beta sequences from around 180 million T cells.

The study, taken as a whole, reports: An analysis done earlier found most TCR beta V segments productive about 87% or about 30% of the time. The CMV antigen specificity of a few CMV-associated chains was confirmed through in vitro analysis. When analyzed later, a missense DCLRE1C variant was found to be linked to TCR beta V- and J-gene trimming.

V lost 0 bases and J lost 8; bases outside the gene matches: 6. From germline, CDR1 is SNHLY and CDR2 FYNNEI. The CDR3 length is 15 residues. A remark on this clone: Its antigen remains unidentified.

PCR used 60 Vbeta primers and 13 Jbeta primers. Sequencing used immunoSEQ multiplex PCR; TCRdb keeps in-frame clones, though not all of them. The data show 150,000 to 200,000 clones, with around 80% seen just once and under 1.5% held by the top ten. The sequenced material came from PBMCs. This sequence originates from a girl between 5 and 17 years old in good health and CMV-seropositive. The V call is TRBV2, the J call TRBJ1-2, with 10 bases matching TRBD1. The chain's CDR3 is CASSEAGTGVKGYTF. CDR3 nucleotides: TGTGCCAGCAGTGAAGCGGGGACAGGGGTCAAGGGCTACACCTTC.